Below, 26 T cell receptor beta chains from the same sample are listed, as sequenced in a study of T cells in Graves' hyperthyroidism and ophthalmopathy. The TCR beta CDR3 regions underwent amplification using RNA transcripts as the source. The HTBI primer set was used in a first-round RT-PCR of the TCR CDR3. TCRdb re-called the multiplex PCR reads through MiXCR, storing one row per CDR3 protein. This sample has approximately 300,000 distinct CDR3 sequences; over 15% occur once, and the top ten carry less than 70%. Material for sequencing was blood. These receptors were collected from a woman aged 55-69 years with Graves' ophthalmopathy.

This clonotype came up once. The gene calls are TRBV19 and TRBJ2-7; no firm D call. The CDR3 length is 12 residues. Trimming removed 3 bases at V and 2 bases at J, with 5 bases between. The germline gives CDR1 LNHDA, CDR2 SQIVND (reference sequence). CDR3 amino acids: CASSMGTYEQYF. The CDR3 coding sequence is TGTGCCAGTAGTATGGGGACCTACGAGCAGTACTTC.

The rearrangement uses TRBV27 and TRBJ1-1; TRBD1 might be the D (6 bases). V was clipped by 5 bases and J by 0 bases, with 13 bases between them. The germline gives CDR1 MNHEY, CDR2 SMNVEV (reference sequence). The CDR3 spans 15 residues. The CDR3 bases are TGTGCCAGCAGTCATCGGGACATCATGAACACTGAAGCTTTCTTT. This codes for CASSHRDIMNTEAFF.

CDR3 region: CASSVGPGFDSPLHF. CDR3 nucleotides: TGTGCCAGCAGCGTAGGGCCGGGGTTTGATTCACCCCTCCACTTT. This chain joins TRBV9 and TRBJ1-6; the D is unclear. This CDR3 is built from 15 residues. The germline V gene has CDR1 SGDLS and CDR2 YYNGEE. Trimming left V 0 bases short and J 8 bases short, with 12 bases between.

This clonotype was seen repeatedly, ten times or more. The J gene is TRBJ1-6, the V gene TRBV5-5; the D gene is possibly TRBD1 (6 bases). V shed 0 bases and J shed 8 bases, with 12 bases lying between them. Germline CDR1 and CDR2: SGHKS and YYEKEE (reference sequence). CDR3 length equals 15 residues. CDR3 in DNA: TGTGCCAGCAGCTTGGAAGTGACAGGTCATTCACCCCTCCACTTT. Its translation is CASSLEVTGHSPLHF.

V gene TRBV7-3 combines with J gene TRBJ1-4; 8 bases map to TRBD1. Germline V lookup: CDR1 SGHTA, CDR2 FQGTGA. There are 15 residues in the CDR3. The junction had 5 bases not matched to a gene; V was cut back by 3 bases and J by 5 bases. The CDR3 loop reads CASSFGQGENEKLFF. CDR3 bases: TGTGCCAGCAGCTTCGGACAGGGAGAGAATGAAAAACTGTTTTTT.

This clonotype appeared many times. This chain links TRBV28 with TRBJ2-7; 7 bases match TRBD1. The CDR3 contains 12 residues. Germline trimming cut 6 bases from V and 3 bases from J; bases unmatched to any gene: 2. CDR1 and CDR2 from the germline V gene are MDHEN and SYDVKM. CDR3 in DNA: TGTGCCAGCAGGGGGACAGTCTACGAGCAGTACTTC. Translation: CASRGTVYEQYF.

In nucleotides, the CDR3 is TGCGCCAGCACCCTGGAGGGGGCTACAGATACGCAGTATTTT. This codes for CASTLEGATDTQYF. This rearrangement joins TRBV5-1 to TRBJ2-3; tentatively, D is TRBD1 (7 bases). CDR1 and CDR2 from the germline V gene are SGHRS and YFSETQ. The CDR3 covers 14 residues. V was pared by 6 bases and J by 3 bases, with 14 bases between.

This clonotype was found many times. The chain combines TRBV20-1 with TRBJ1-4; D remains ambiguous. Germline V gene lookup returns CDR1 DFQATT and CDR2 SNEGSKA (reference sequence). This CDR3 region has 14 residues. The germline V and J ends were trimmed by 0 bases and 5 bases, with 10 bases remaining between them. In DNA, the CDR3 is TGCAGTGCTAGAGATGTAGGGAACAATGAAAAACTGTTTTTT. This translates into CSARDVGNNEKLFF.

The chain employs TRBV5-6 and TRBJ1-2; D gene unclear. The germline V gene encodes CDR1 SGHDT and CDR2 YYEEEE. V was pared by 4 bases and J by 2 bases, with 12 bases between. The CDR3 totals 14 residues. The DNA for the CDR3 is TGTGCCAGCAGCGAGGGCCTTCAAAACTATGGCTACACCTTC. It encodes CASSEGLQNYGYTF.

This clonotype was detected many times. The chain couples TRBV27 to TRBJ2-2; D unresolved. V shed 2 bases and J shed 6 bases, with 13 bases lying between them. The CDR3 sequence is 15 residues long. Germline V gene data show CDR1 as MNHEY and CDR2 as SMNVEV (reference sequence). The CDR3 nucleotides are TGTGCCAGCAGTTTACAACAGCTAGTCCCCGGGGAGCTGTTTTTT. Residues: CASSLQQLVPGELFF.

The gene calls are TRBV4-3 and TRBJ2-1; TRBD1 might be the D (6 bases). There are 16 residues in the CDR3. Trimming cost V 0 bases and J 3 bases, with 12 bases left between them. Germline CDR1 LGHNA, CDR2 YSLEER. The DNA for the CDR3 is TGCGCCAGCAGCCAAGATCCAAGGACAGTCTACAATGAGCAGTTCTTC. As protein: CASSQDPRTVYNEQFF.

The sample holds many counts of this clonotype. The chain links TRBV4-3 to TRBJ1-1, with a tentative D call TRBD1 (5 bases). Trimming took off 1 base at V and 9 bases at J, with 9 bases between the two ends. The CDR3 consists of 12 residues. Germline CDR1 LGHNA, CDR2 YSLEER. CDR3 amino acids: CASSQAGTKAFF. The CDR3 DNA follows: TGCGCCAGCAGCCAAGCTGGGACTAAAGCTTTCTTT.

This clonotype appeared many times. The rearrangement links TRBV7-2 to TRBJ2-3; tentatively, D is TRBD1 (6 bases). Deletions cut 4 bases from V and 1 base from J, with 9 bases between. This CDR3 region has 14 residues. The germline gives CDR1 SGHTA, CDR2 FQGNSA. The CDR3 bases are TGTGCCAGCAGCTCGTACAGGGGCACAGATACGCAGTATTTT. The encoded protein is CASSSYRGTDTQYF.

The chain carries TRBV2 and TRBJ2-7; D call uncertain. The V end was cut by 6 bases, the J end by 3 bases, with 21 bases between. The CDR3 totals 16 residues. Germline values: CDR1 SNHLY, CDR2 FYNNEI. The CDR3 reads CASRDASWQALYEQYF. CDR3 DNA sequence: TGTGCCAGCAGGGACGCTTCTTGGCAGGCCCTCTACGAGCAGTACTTC.

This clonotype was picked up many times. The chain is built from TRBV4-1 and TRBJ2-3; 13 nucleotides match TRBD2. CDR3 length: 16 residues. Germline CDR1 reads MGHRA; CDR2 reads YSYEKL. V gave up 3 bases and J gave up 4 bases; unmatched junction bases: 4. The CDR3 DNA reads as TGCGCCAGCAGCCAGGAACTAGCGGGGGGGGCAGATACGCAGTATTTT. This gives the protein CASSQELAGGADTQYF.

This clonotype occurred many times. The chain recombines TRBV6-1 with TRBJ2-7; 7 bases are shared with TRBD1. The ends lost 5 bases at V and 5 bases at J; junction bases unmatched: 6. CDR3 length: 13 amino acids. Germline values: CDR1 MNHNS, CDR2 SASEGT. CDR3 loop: CASSKGQVHEQYF. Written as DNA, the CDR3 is TGTGCCAGCAGTAAAGGACAGGTCCACGAGCAGTACTTC.

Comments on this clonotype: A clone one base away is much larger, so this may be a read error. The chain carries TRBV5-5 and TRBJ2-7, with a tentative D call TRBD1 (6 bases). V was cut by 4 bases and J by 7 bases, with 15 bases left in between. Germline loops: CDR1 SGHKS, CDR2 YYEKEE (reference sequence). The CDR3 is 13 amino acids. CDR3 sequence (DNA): TGTGCCAGCAGCCCAGGGGCCTCGAGAGAGCAGTACTTC. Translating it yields CASSPGASREQYF.

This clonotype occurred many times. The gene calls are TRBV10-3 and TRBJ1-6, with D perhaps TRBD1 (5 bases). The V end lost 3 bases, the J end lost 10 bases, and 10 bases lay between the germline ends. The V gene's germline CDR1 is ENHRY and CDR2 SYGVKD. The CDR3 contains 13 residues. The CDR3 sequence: CAISEGVVSPLHF. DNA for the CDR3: TGTGCCATCAGTGAAGGGGTCGTCTCACCCCTCCACTTT.

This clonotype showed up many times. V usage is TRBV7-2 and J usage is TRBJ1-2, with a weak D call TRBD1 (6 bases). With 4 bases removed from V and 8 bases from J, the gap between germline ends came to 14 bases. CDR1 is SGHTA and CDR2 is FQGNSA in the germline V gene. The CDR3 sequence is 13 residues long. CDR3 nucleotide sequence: TGTGCCAGCAGCTCCTATGGGGGGCAAGGCTACACCTTC. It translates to CASSSYGGQGYTF.

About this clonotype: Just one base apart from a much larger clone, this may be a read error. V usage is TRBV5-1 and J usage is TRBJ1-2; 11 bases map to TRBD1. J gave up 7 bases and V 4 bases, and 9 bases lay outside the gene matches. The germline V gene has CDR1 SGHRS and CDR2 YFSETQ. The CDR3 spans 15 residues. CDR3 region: CASSVDWTGGIGYTF. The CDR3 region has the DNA TGCGCCAGCAGCGTGGATTGGACAGGGGGCATTGGCTACACCTTC.

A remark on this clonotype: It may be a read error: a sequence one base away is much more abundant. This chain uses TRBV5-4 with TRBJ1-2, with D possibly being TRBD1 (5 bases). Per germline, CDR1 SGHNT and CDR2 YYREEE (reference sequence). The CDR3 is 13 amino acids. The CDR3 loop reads CASSPGTVDGYTF. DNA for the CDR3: TGCGCCAGCAGCCCGGGGACGGTGGATGGCTACACCTTC.

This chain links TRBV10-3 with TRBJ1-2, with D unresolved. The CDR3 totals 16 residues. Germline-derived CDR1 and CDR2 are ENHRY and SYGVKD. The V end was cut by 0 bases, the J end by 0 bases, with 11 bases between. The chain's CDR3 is CAISESTSRSNYGYTF. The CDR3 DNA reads TGTGCCATCAGTGAGTCAACGTCCAGGTCTAACTATGGCTACACCTTC.

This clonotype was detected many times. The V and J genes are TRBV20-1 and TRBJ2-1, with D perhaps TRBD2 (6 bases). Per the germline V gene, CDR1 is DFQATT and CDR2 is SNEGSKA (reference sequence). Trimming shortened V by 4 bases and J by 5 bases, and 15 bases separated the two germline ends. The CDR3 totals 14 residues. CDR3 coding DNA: TGCAGTGCTACGCACAACCGGGGGAACAATGAGCAGTTCTTC. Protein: CSATHNRGNNEQFF.

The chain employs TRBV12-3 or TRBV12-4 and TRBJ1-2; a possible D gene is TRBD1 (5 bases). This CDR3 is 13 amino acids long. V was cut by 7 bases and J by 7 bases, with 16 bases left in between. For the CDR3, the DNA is TGTGCCAGCAACCCCGGGACGCAGGGTGGCTACACCTTC. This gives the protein CASNPGTQGGYTF.

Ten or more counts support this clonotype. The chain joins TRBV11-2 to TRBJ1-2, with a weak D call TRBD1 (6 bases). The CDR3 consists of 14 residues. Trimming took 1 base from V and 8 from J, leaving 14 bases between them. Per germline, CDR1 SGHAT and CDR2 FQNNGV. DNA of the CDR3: TGTGCCAGCAGCTTAGGTATCCAGGGGAAGGGCTACACCTTC. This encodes CASSLGIQGKGYTF.

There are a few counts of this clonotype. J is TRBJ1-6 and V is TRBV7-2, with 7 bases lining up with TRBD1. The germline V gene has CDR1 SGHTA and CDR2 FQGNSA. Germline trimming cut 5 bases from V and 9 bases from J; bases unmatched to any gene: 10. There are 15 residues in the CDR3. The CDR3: CASSPSTGLGSPLHF. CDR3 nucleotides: TGTGCCAGCAGCCCGTCGACAGGGCTAGGTTCACCCCTCCACTTT.